These 8 T cell receptor beta chains came from one sample sequenced in a study of Ad26.COV2.S vaccination and SARS-CoV-2 variants. Produced via immunoSEQ multiplex PCR; TCRdb's table is partial and in-frame only. Here the sample spans around 370,000 clones, about 92% being singletons. This specimen was peripheral blood, taken after recovery from COVID-19. The receptors were gathered from a human donor who had recovered from COVID-19.

The genes are TRBV19 and TRBJ1-5; D may be TRBD1 (5 bases). Germline loops: CDR1 LNHDA, CDR2 SQIVND (reference sequence). The CDR3 loop spans 13 amino acids. With 5 bases removed from V and 4 bases from J, the gap between germline ends came to 9 bases. The CDR3 region is CASSPTENQPQHF. The CDR3 DNA reads as TGTGCCAGTAGTCCGACAGAGAATCAGCCCCAGCATTTT.

The V and J genes are TRBV5-1 and TRBJ2-3; D possibly corresponds to TRBD1 (5 bases). The length of the CDR3 is 15 residues. The germline V and J ends were trimmed by 1 base and 6 bases, with 15 bases remaining between them. Germline V gene data show CDR1 as SGHRS and CDR2 as YFSETQ. CDR3 sequence (DNA): TGCGCCAGCAGCTTGTTGGTGGGGCGCTCTGATACGCAGTATTTT. Translating gives CASSLLVGRSDTQYF.

V is TRBV19 and J is TRBJ2-6; possible D gene TRBD1, 6 bases. CDR3 size: 16 residues. The germline V and J ends were trimmed by 5 bases and 0 bases, with 11 bases remaining between them. CDR1 and CDR2 (germline): LNHDA, SQIVND (reference sequence). CDR3 DNA sequence: TGTGCCAGTAGTCGGGGACAAATCTCTGGGGCCAACGTCCTGACTTTC. This encodes CASSRGQISGANVLTF.

This chain's CDR3 is CASSITITDKNSNQPQHF. As DNA, the CDR3 is TGTGCCAGTAGTATAACTATAACCGACAAGAATAGCAATCAGCCCCAGCATTTT. The rearrangement links TRBV19 to TRBJ1-5; D is undetermined. Germline CDR1 and CDR2: LNHDA and SQIVND (reference sequence). V was pared by 2 bases and J by 0 bases, with 17 bases between. This CDR3 has 18 amino acids.

The chain recombines TRBV7-3 with TRBJ2-1, with D possibly matching TRBD1 (6 bases). From germline, CDR1 is SGHTA and CDR2 FQGTGA. This CDR3 is built from 14 residues. The germline V and J ends were trimmed by 5 bases and 6 bases, with 14 bases remaining between them. In DNA, the CDR3 is TGTGCCAGCAGCCCGAACGCCAGGGGCAATGAGCAGTTCTTC. Translated: CASSPNARGNEQFF.

V gene TRBV6-5 combines with J gene TRBJ1-5, with D perhaps TRBD1 (5 bases). Trimming cost V 5 bases and J 7 bases, with 15 bases left between them. CDR3 length: 14 amino acids. Germline V gives CDR1 MNHEY, CDR2 SVGAGI. For the CDR3, the DNA is TGTGCCAGCAGTACGACAGACCAGTTGCAGCCCCAGCATTTT. The encoded protein is CASSTTDQLQPQHF.

This clone has only a few counts. This chain links TRBV29-1 with TRBJ2-3; D could derive from TRBD1 or TRBD2 (5 bases each). This CDR3 region has 13 residues. The germline gives CDR1 SQVTM, CDR2 ANQGSEA. V was trimmed by 4 bases and J by 3 bases, leaving 11 bases between them. In DNA, the CDR3 is TGCAGCGTTGGGCAGGGACGAACAGATACGCAGTATTTT. Protein: CSVGQGRTDTQYF.

The chain is built from TRBV9 and TRBJ2-2, with D possibly being TRBD2 (7 bases). There are 20 residues in the CDR3. V lost 3 bases to trimming and J lost 3 bases, with 27 bases between them. Germline CDR1 is SGDLS and CDR2 is YYNGEE. CDR3 sequence: CASSGQPVGGAGGYTGELFF. CDR3 coding DNA: TGTGCCAGCAGCGGCCAACCAGTGGGGGGGGCCGGCGGGTACACCGGGGAGCTGTTTTTT.